Here is one T cell receptor (beta chain) with its context. The antigen remains undetermined. These data belong to a study of siplizumab effects on memory and regulatory T cells. Only in-frame clones appear in the TCRdb table, and some are missing; sequencing was by immunoSEQ multiplex PCR. The sample contains just under 85,000 clones, about 87% of which appear only once. Notes on the study in general: Contribution to the alloresponse seemed major for naive T cells, which also seemed more diverse than memory cells. Confirmatory evidence of suppressive function in proliferating siplizumab-culture Tregs was not obtained. The drug siplizumab significantly decreased the alloreactive sequences that could be traced to unstimulated CD4+ memory cells.

The V end was cut by 11 bases, the J end by 0 bases, with 17 bases between. The CDR3 extends over 14 amino acids. Per germline, CDR1 SEHNR and CDR2 FQNEAQ (reference sequence). The sequencing input was Tregs sorted from blood. The sequence was obtained from a human donor in good health. The chain combines TRBV7-9 with TRBJ2-7; possible D gene TRBD1, 5 bases. CDR3 coding DNA: TGTGCCCAGGGCCCTCAAACAGGCTCCTACGAGCAGTACTTC. It encodes CAQGPQTGSYEQYF.